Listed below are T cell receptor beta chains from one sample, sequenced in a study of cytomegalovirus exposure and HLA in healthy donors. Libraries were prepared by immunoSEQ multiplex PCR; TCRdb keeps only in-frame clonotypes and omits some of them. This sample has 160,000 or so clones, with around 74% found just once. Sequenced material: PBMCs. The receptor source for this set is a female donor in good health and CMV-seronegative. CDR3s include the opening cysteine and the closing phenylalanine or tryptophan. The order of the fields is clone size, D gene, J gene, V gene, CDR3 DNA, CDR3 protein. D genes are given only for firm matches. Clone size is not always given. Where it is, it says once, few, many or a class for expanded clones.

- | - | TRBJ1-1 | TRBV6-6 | TGTGCCAGCAGCCCAAACGGGGAGAACACTGAAGCTTTCTTT | CASSPNGENTEAFF
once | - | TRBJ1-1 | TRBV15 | TGTGCCACCAGCAGAGCCTCGACAGTGAACACTGAAGCTTTCTTT | CATSRASTVNTEAFF
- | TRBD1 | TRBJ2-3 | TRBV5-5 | TGTGCCAGCAGCGATCGACAGGGGGCTACAGATACGCAGTATTTT | CASSDRQGATDTQYF
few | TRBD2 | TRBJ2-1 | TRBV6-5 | TGTGCCAGCAGCCGACTAGCGGGAGACGGTGAGCAGTTCTTC | CASSRLAGDGEQFF
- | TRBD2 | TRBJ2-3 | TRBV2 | TGTGCCAGCAGTGGGACTAGCGGGGGCACAGATACGCAGTATTTT | CASSGTSGGTDTQYF
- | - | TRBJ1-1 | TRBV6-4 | TGTGCCAGCAGTGAACAACGCTACACTGAAGCTTTCTTT | CASSEQRYTEAFF
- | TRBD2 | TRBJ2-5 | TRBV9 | TGTGCCAGCAGCGCCAGCGGGAGGGCAGGAGAGACCCAGTACTTC | CASSASGRAGETQYF
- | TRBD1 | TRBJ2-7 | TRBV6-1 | TGTGCCAGCAGTGTTTTCTCACGGACAGGGGCACGCGAGCAGTACTTC | CASSVFSRTGAREQYF
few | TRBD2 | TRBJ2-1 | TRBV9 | TGTGCCAGCAGCGCGGGGGGGGGTTCCTACAATGAGCAGTTCTTC | CASSAGGGSYNEQFF
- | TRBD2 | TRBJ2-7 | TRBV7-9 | TGTGCCAGCAGGGGTGGACTAGCGGGACGCTACGAGCAGTACTTC | CASRGGLAGRYEQYF
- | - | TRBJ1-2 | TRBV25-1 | TGTGCCAGCAGTGAATGGGGAGATGGCTACACCTTC | CASSEWGDGYTF
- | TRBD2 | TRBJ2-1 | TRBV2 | TGTGCCAGCAGTACGAAACCCTGGACTAGCGAACATGAGCAGTTCTTC | CASSTKPWTSEHEQFF
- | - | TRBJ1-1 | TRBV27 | TGTGCCAGCAGTTTGCGGGTGGTGAACACTGAAGCTTTCTTT | CASSLRVVNTEAFF
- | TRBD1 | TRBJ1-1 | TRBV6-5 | TGTGCCAGCAGTTACCTCGCCGGACAGGGGAGCTTAAAAGCTTTCTTT | CASSYLAGQGSLKAFF